Below are 12 T cell receptor beta chains sequenced from a single sample in a study of identifying expanded T cells in peripheral blood. Libraries were prepared by immunoSEQ multiplex PCR; TCRdb keeps only in-frame clonotypes and omits some of them. The table shows 100,000 to 150,000 clones, with approximately 86% occurring only once. The sample was blood. The receptors derive from a person aged 18-70 years in good health.

The V gene is TRBV28, the J gene TRBJ2-1; tentatively, D is TRBD2 (6 bases). Germline values: CDR1 MDHEN, CDR2 SYDVKM. Between the trimmed V and J ends, which lost 6 bases and 6 bases, there was a span of 15 bases. The CDR3 loop spans 14 amino acids. The CDR3 spells CASSPGLVGNEQFF. Written as DNA, the CDR3 is TGTGCCAGCAGCCCGGGACTTGTGGGCAATGAGCAGTTCTTC.

V gene TRBV7-3 combines with J gene TRBJ2-5; the match to TRBD2 covers 8 bases. Germline CDR1 and CDR2: SGHTA and FQGTGA. Losses at the gene ends were 5 bases for V and 8 bases for J; bases not matched to a gene: 10. CDR3 length: 14 residues. The CDR3 DNA is TGTGCCAGCAGCACCCTAGCGGGCACCTCCACCCAGTACTTC. Protein product: CASSTLAGTSTQYF. The whole variable domain, filled in from reference TRBV7-3 and TRBJ2-5, reads GAGVSQTPSNKVTEKGKYVELRCDPISGHTALYWYRQSLGQGPEFLIYFQGTGAADDSGLPNDRFFAVRPEGSVSTLKIQRTERGDSAVYLCASSTLAGTSTQYFGPGTRLLVL.

The genes are TRBV11-3 and TRBJ2-7; D possibly matches TRBD1 or TRBD2 (6 bases each). There are 14 residues in the CDR3. Trimming removed 5 bases from V and 2 bases from J, with 13 bases in between. Germline lookup yields CDR1 SGHNT and CDR2 YENEEA. CDR3 region: CASSPTGLTYEQYF. For the CDR3, the DNA is TGTGCCAGCAGCCCGACAGGACTAACCTACGAGCAGTACTTC.

This rearrangement joins TRBV11-3 to TRBJ2-5; D is unresolved. This CDR3 has 13 amino acids. Germline CDR1 is SGHNT and CDR2 is YENEEA. V lost 5 bases and J lost 0, with 7 bases in between. The CDR3 loop is CASSPSYQETQYF. CDR3 bases: TGTGCCAGCAGCCCGTCTTACCAAGAGACCCAGTACTTC.

The V gene is TRBV5-5, the J gene TRBJ2-5; 8 nucleotides align to TRBD2. The trim removed 4 bases at V and 3 bases at J, leaving 5 bases unmatched. The CDR3 totals 14 residues. Germline CDR1 is SGHKS and CDR2 is YYEKEE (reference sequence). The CDR3 sequence is CASSIEAGEETQYF. The DNA of the CDR3 is TGTGCCAGCAGCATAGAAGCGGGGGAAGAGACCCAGTACTTC.

The gene calls are TRBV4-3 and TRBJ2-5; D gene unclear. The ends were cut back, 1 base at V and 2 bases at J, with 17 bases in the middle. There are 17 residues in the CDR3. Germline CDR1 and CDR2: LGHNA and YSLEER. This CDR3 reads CASSQALSGVAQETQYF. CDR3 nucleotides: TGCGCCAGCAGCCAAGCGCTTTCTGGGGTCGCGCAAGAGACCCAGTACTTC.

This chain uses TRBV4-2 with TRBJ1-2; no clear D. Looked up from germline, CDR1 is LGHNA and CDR2 is YNFKEQ. CDR3 length equals 13 residues. V lost 2 bases to trimming and J lost 6 bases, with 10 bases between them. The CDR3 loop reads CASSQPKGDGYTF. The DNA of the CDR3 is TGTGCCAGCAGCCAACCCAAGGGAGATGGCTACACCTTC.

The J gene is TRBJ1-1, the V gene TRBV27, with 7 bases that match TRBD1. The CDR3 runs to 14 residues. Germline CDR1 is MNHEY and CDR2 is SMNVEV (reference sequence). J lost 2 bases, V lost 5 bases, and 5 bases had no gene match. The CDR3 sequence is CASSVTGPNTEAFF. Here the CDR3 DNA reads TGTGCCAGCAGTGTGACAGGGCCTAACACTGAAGCTTTCTTT.

This clone came up once. This sample also contains other DNA sequences that code for the same CDR3. This chain uses TRBV5-6 with TRBJ1-5; 9 positions agree with TRBD1. The germline CDR1 and CDR2 sequences are SGHDT and YYEEEE. The trim removed 4 bases at V and 7 bases at J, leaving 9 bases unmatched. The CDR3 contains 15 residues. Here the CDR3 DNA reads TGTGCCAGCAGCCGAACAGGGGGCGAATGGCAGCCCCAGCATTTT. It translates to CASSRTGGEWQPQHF.

The chain joins TRBV7-2 to TRBJ1-1; D gene unclear. Looked up from germline, CDR1 is SGHTA and CDR2 is FQGNSA. This CDR3 region has 15 residues. Trimming took off 2 bases at V and 3 bases at J, with 13 bases between the two ends. The chain's CDR3 is CASSLLVRKDTEAFF. For the CDR3, the DNA is TGTGCCAGCAGCTTATTGGTCAGGAAAGACACTGAAGCTTTCTTT.

The chain has TRBV10-1 and TRBJ2-3; D gene ambiguous. Germline CDR1 is WNHNN and CDR2 is SYGVQD (reference sequence). With 5 bases removed from V and 2 bases from J, the gap between germline ends came to 8 bases. The CDR3 consists of 13 residues. CDR3 protein: CASSRDFTDTQYF. The DNA of the CDR3 is TGCGCCAGCAGTCGAGACTTCACAGATACGCAGTATTTT.

The chain's CDR3 is CASSSGTFQGEQFF. For the CDR3, the DNA is TGTGCCAGCAGCTCCGGGACTTTCCAAGGTGAGCAGTTCTTC. This sequence joins TRBV9 and TRBJ2-1, with D possibly TRBD2 on 6 matching bases. Trimming left V 4 bases short and J 9 bases short, with 17 bases between. CDR3 length: 14 amino acids. CDR1 and CDR2 (germline): SGDLS, YYNGEE.